A single sample gave rise to the 2 T cell receptor beta chains below, sequenced in a study of blood T cell repertoires in COVID-19. Using immunoSEQ multiplex PCR, the repertoire was profiled, and TCRdb retains in-frame clones only, with some absent. The table shows about 250,000 clones, with approximately 90% occurring only once. The sample consisted of PBMCs or T cells enriched from blood (not recorded which). The receptors were gathered from a young woman who had recovered from COVID-19.

The chain uses TRBV7-8 and TRBJ1-6; 11 positions agree with TRBD1. Germline CDR1 is SGHVS and CDR2 is FQNEAQ. There are 17 residues in the CDR3. The V segment lost 5 bases and the J segment 7 bases; nucleotides outside the gene matches: 10. In DNA, the CDR3 is TGTGCCAGCAGCCCTCACTCAGGACAGGGGGCAAATTCACCCCTCCACTTT. This encodes CASSPHSGQGANSPLHF. The variable domain in full, with the rest retrieved from reference TRBV7-8 and TRBJ1-6, is GAGVSQSPRYKVAKRGQDVALRCDPISGHVSLFWYQQALGQGPEFLTYFQNEAQLDKSGLPSDRFFAERPEGSVSTLKIQRTQQEDSAVYLCASSPHSGQGANSPLHFGNGTRLTVT.

The chain joins TRBV20-1 to TRBJ2-1; no clear D. The CDR3 is 12 residues long. Germline CDR1 and CDR2: DFQATT and SNEGSKA (reference sequence). V lost 3 bases and J 4 bases, leaving 7 bases between the germline ends. CDR3 DNA sequence: TGCAGTGCTAGTAGAACTTACAATGAGCAGTTCTTC. Its protein is CSASRTYNEQFF.